The 7 T cell receptor beta chains listed next were all sequenced from one sample in a study of vaccination effects on CD4 cells after COVID-19. Data came from immunoSEQ multiplex PCR; TCRdb stores just in-frame clones and leaves some out. The repertoire holds about 24,000 clones, with more than 70% as singletons. These receptors have no known antigen. Antigen-specific CD4+ T cells were first expanded with viral peptide pools by the ViraFEST assay and only then sequenced. A roughly 10-day culture period preceded the isolation of CD4+ T cells. Neither prior SARS-CoV-2 infection nor positive nucleocapsid antibodies were present in the vaccine recipients. The sequencing used CD4+ T cells from PBMCs cultured with HCoV-NL63 spike peptides, collected before COVID-19 vaccination. Receptors were obtained from a human donor who received a COVID-19 vaccine.

This clone was detected only a few times. The chain combines TRBV9 with TRBJ2-2, with 8 bases aligning to TRBD1. Germline V gene lookup returns CDR1 SGDLS and CDR2 YYNGEE. There are 15 residues in the CDR3. V gave up 3 bases and J gave up 5 bases; unmatched junction bases: 6. CDR3 coding DNA: TGTGCCAGCAGCGCCAGGGGGCGGCCAACCGGGGAGCTGTTTTTT. Its protein product is CASSARGRPTGELFF.

This rearrangement joins TRBV10-1 to TRBJ2-7, with D possibly matching TRBD1 (5 bases). V shed 4 bases and J shed 2 bases, with 9 bases lying between them. CDR1 and CDR2 (germline): WNHNN, SYGVQD (reference sequence). The CDR3 sequence is 13 residues long. The CDR3 sequence: CASSGGLAYEQYF. CDR3 nucleotide sequence: TGCGCCAGCAGTGGGGGCCTAGCCTACGAGCAGTACTTC.

The DNA for the CDR3 is TGTGCCAGCAGTTACTCAGGACAGGGGGGGGTCTACGAGCAGTACTTC. Amino acid sequence: CASSYSGQGGVYEQYF. The chain links TRBV6-5 to TRBJ2-7, with TRBD1 identical over 10 bases. Germline CDR1 is MNHEY and CDR2 is SVGAGI. The junction had 5 bases not matched to a gene; V was cut back by 0 bases and J by 3 bases. The CDR3 is 16 residues long.

This chain links TRBV2 with TRBJ2-5; TRBD1 matches at 7 bases. Germline V gene data show CDR1 as SNHLY and CDR2 as FYNNEI. The length of the CDR3 is 17 residues. The V gene end was trimmed by 6 bases and the J gene end by 5 bases; junction bases not matched to a gene: 18. The CDR3 reads CASSLDRVLRGGETQYF. The DNA of the CDR3 is TGTGCCAGCAGCTTAGACAGGGTATTACGGGGTGGGGAGACCCAGTACTTC.

This clone was found a few times. The rearrangement links TRBV13 to TRBJ2-7, with D possibly being TRBD1 (7 bases). CDR1 PRHDT and CDR2 FYEKMQ come from the germline V gene (reference sequence). Trimming removed 6 bases at V and 4 bases at J, with 25 bases between. The CDR3 contains 17 residues. The CDR3 spells CASRRGQTPRQGYEQYF. The CDR3 nucleotides read TGTGCCAGCAGGCGGGGACAGACCCCTAGGCAGGGGTACGAGCAGTACTTC. Based on the CDR3 plus reference TRBV13 and TRBJ2-7, the full variable domain is AAGVIQSPRHLIKEKRETATLKCYPIPRHDTVYWYQQGPGQDPQFLISFYEKMQSDKGSIPDRFSAQQFSDYHSELNMSSLELGDSALYFCASRRGQTPRQGYEQYFGPGTRLTVT.

The J gene is TRBJ2-5, the V gene TRBV20-1; D gene uncertain. The CDR3 has 11 residues. CDR1 and CDR2 from the germline V gene are DFQATT and SNEGSKA (reference sequence). With 8 bases removed from V and 5 bases from J, the gap between germline ends came to 12 bases. The CDR3: CSTESTETQYF. The DNA for the CDR3 is TGCAGTACCGAGAGTACCGAGACCCAGTACTTC.

The chain links TRBV5-8 to TRBJ1-4; D unclear. Trimming took off 0 bases at V and 7 bases at J, with 4 bases between the two ends. Germline V CDR1 and CDR2: SGHTS, YDEGEE. This CDR3 region has 12 residues. As DNA, the CDR3 is TGTGCCAGCAGCTTGGACGGTGAAAAACTGTTTTTT. Translating it yields CASSLDGEKLFF. The whole variable domain, remainder taken from reference TRBV5-8 and TRBJ1-4, is EAGVTQSPTHLIKTRGQQATLRCSPISGHTSVYWYQQALGLGLQFLLWYDEGEERNRGNFPPRFSGRQFPNYSSELNVNALELEDSALYLCASSLDGEKLFFGSGTQLSVL.